These T cell receptor beta chains were read from a single sample in a study of cytomegalovirus exposure and HLA in healthy donors. Libraries were prepared by immunoSEQ multiplex PCR; TCRdb keeps only in-frame clonotypes and omits some of them. There are just under 80,000 clones in the sample, with roughly 3.8% held by the top ten. Specimen: PBMCs. Receptor source: a man aged 18 to 29 in good health and CMV-seropositive. Both conserved end residues are part of each CDR3. A D gene is named only where the DNA matches it firmly.

TRBJ2-1 TRBD2 TRBV7-6 CASSPSLAATLNEQFF TGTGCCAGCAGCCCTTCTCTAGCGGCAACTTTAAATGAGCAGTTCTTC
TRBJ1-2 TRBD1 TRBV28 CASSFQGEVGYTF TGTGCCAGCAGTTTCCAGGGGGAAGTCGGCTACACCTTC
TRBJ1-4 TRBD1 TRBV7-6 CASSRGQGKTNEKLFF TGTGCCAGCAGCCGCGGACAGGGGAAAACTAATGAAAAACTGTTTTTT
TRBJ1-2 - TRBV19 CASSTKQSYGYTF TGTGCCAGTAGTACCAAACAATCCTATGGCTACACCTTC
TRBJ2-7 TRBD1 TRBV29-1 CSVARDRTSYEQYF TGCAGCGTGGCCCGGGACAGGACTTCCTACGAGCAGTACTTC
TRBJ1-1 TRBD1 TRBV6-5 CASSRTGSSAFF TGTGCCAGCAGTCGGACAGGGAGCTCCGCTTTCTTT
TRBJ2-7 - TRBV5-1 CASSLFQGSYEQYF TGCGCCAGCAGCTTGTTCCAGGGTAGCTACGAGCAGTACTTC
TRBJ1-4 - TRBV30 CAWRQIEGLFF TGTGCCTGGAGGCAGATCGAGGGTTTGTTTTTT
TRBJ1-2 TRBD1 TRBV6-1 CASSEGDRYYGYTF TGTGCCAGCAGTGAGGGGGACAGGTATTATGGCTACACCTTC
TRBJ2-5 - TRBV30 CAWRQGQETQYF TGTGCCTGGAGACAGGGCCAAGAGACCCAGTACTTC
TRBJ1-1 - TRBV19 CASSTPRTGGTEAFF TGTGCCAGTAGTACCCCAAGGACGGGGGGGACTGAAGCTTTCTTT
TRBJ2-1 TRBD2 TRBV7-9 CASSWTSGRNNEQFF TGTGCCAGCAGTTGGACTAGCGGGAGGAACAATGAGCAGTTCTTC
TRBJ1-5 - TRBV27 CASSLGVTQPQHF TGTGCCAGCAGTTTAGGAGTTACTCAGCCCCAGCATTTT
TRBJ2-5 - TRBV11-2 CASSLSTGGGETQYF TGTGCCAGCAGCTTATCCACTGGGGGCGGGGAGACCCAGTACTTC
TRBJ2-1 - TRBV29-1 CSVVSGNEQFF TGCAGCGTCGTTAGCGGTAATGAGCAGTTCTTC
TRBJ2-6 - TRBV4-1 CASTSSGANVLTF TGCGCCAGCACATCCTCTGGGGCCAACGTCCTGACTTTC
TRBJ1-5 - TRBV6-1 CASSENGGSLRWPQHF TGTGCCAGCAGTGAAAATGGGGGGTCCCTTCGGTGGCCCCAGCATTTT
TRBJ1-4 TRBD1 TRBV6-1 CASRTGVANEKLFF TGTGCCAGCAGGACAGGGGTCGCCAATGAAAAACTGTTTTTT
TRBJ1-2 - TRBV4-1 CASSRSESRGGYGYTF TGCGCCAGCAGCCGCTCGGAGAGCAGGGGTGGGTATGGCTACACCTTC
TRBJ2-7 TRBD1 TRBV19 CASIRTGDNSYEQYF TGTGCCAGTATCAGGACAGGGGACAACTCCTACGAGCAGTACTTC
TRBJ2-2 TRBD2 TRBV7-3 CASSQLAGPSINTGELFF TGTGCCAGCAGCCAACTAGCGGGGCCTTCGATTAACACCGGGGAGCTGTTTTTT
TRBJ2-3 - TRBV4-1 CASSQEVGGAPDTQYF TGCGCCAGCAGCCAAGAAGTTGGGGGGGCCCCAGATACGCAGTATTTT
TRBJ2-2 - TRBV30 CAWSGISGLTGELFF TGTGCCTGGAGTGGAATTAGCGGCCTCACCGGGGAGCTGTTTTTT
TRBJ2-1 TRBD1 TRBV18 CASSLQGNAYNEQFF TGTGCCAGCTCACTACAGGGGAACGCCTACAATGAGCAGTTCTTC